This TCR beta chain was identified in a study of CD8+ T cells in alopecia areata. Study-level background: After 6 to 18 months of tofacitinib, follow-up continued 6 months off drug.

cDNA reverse transcribed from extracted RNA served as the sequencing template. Sequencing used immunoSEQ multiplex PCR; TCRdb keeps in-frame clones, though not all of them. The repertoire holds roughly 100,000 clones, with about 40% as singletons. Noted treatment: oral pan-JAK inhibitor, 5-10 mg twice daily. Researchers gathered lesional scalp punch biopsies and peripheral blood from patients with alopecia areata. Whole-study findings and limits: In lesional scalp, particularly from alopecia totalis/universalis, clonality was higher than in normal scalp.

The V segment lost 7 bases and the J segment 4 bases; nucleotides outside the gene matches: 19. Per the germline V gene, CDR1 is SEHNR and CDR2 is FQNEAQ (reference sequence). This CDR3 has 18 amino acids. This clone was found many times. Its antigen remains unknown. The chain couples TRBV7-9 to TRBJ2-1, with 7 bases matching TRBD2. Material: CD8+ T cells sorted from blood, obtained at week 24, from a patient treated with tofacitinib. The TCR sequence derives from a human donor with alopecia areata. The CDR3 region is CASTSSEPSGERYNEQFF. In DNA, the CDR3 is TGTGCCAGCACCTCTAGCGAGCCTAGCGGCGAGCGGTACAATGAGCAGTTCTTC.